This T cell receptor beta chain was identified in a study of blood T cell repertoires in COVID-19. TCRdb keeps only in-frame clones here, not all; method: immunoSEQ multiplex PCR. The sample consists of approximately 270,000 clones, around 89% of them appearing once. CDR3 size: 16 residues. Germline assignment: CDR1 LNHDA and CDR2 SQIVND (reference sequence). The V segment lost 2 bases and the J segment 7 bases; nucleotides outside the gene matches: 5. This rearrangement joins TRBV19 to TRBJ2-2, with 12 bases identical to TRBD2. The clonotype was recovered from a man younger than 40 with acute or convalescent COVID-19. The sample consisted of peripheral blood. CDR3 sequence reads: CASSIRTSGAGGELFF. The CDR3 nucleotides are TGTGCCAGTAGTATACGGACTAGCGGGGCGGGCGGGGAGCTGTTTTTT. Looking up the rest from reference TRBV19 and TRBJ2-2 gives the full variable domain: DGGITQSPKYLFRKEGQNVTLSCEQNLNHDAMYWYRQDPGQGLRLIYYSQIVNDFQKGDIAEGYSVSREKKESFPLTVTSAQKNPTAFYLCASSIRTSGAGGELFFGEGSRLTVL.